These T cell receptor beta chains were read from a single sample in a study of PD-L1 blockade in urothelial cancer. The protocol was immunoSEQ multiplex PCR, while the TCRdb copy is restricted to in-frame clones and leaves out a portion. The profile covers about 120,000 clones, with more than 85% appearing a single time and around 1.7% taken by the ten largest. Here the sequenced sample was PBMCs, taken around atezolizumab (anti-PD-L1) treatment. These receptors were obtained from a man in his 60s with urothelial cancer. Each CDR3 is given with its conserved first and last residue. A D gene is named only where the DNA matches it firmly. Only some rows state a clone size, as once, few, many or a class for expanded clones.

TGTGCCAGCAGCTTAAACCCTAGCAGCACAGATACGCAGTATTTT | CASSLNPSSTDTQYF | TRBJ2-3 | NA | TRBV7-3 | NA
TGTGCCAGCAGTTGGGGGGGAGGGACCTACGAGCAGTACTTC | CASSWGGGTYEQYF | TRBJ2-7 | TRBD2 | TRBV28 | few
TGTGCCAGCAGGACCCCTGGGGGGGGAGATACGCAGTATTTT | CASRTPGGGDTQYF | TRBJ2-3 | TRBD2 | TRBV11-3 | NA
TGTGCCAGCAGTTGGGGACAGCAGTCCTACGAGCAGTACTTC | CASSWGQQSYEQYF | TRBJ2-7 | TRBD1 | TRBV6-5 | NA
TGCGCCAGCAGCCAAGATGGGGGGTCGATCACTGAGCAGTTCTTC | CASSQDGGSITEQFF | TRBJ2-1 | NA | TRBV4-1 | once
TGTGCCAGCAGCCAGGACAGTTCCTCTGGGGCCAACGTCCTGACTTTC | CASSQDSSSGANVLTF | TRBJ2-6 | NA | TRBV7-2 | NA
TGTGCCAGCAGCCCGACTAGCGGGAGGGCGGTAGAGACCCAGTACTTC | CASSPTSGRAVETQYF | TRBJ2-5 | TRBD2 | TRBV9 | NA
TGTGCCAGCAGCCGCGGGGGGACTAGCAATGAGCAGTTCTTC | CASSRGGTSNEQFF | TRBJ2-1 | TRBD2 | TRBV11-3 | NA
TGTGCCAGCAGCTCTAGGTACAGGGAAACCTCCTTC | CASSSRYRETSF | TRBJ1-2 | NA | TRBV7-2 | NA
TGTGCCAGCAGCTTGGGGGCGACAGGTAAAAACATTCAGTACTTC | CASSLGATGKNIQYF | TRBJ2-4 | NA | TRBV13 | once
TGTGCCAGCACCACCAGACAGGGGGGCACTTATGAGCAGTACTTC | CASTTRQGGTYEQYF | TRBJ2-7 | TRBD1 | TRBV6-1 | NA
TGTGCCAGCAGTTCAGGGGGCGAAGCTAATGAAAAACTGTTTTTT | CASSSGGEANEKLFF | TRBJ1-4 | TRBD1 | TRBV28 | NA
TGTGCCAGCAGCGAGGACAGGACAACGAGCTCCTATAATTCACCCCTCCACTTT | CASSEDRTTSSYNSPLHF | TRBJ1-6 | TRBD1 | TRBV7-9 | NA
TGTGCCAGCAGCTCGGACAGTGCTAATGAAAAACTGTTTTTT | CASSSDSANEKLFF | TRBJ1-4 | NA | TRBV11-3 | NA
TGTGCCAGCAGTGGGTCAGACAGGGGAGGAAACACCATATATTTT | CASSGSDRGGNTIYF | TRBJ1-3 | TRBD1 | TRBV28 | NA
TGTGCCAGCAGTAGAGATTCAGGGGGCGCAGATACGCAGTATTTT | CASSRDSGGADTQYF | TRBJ2-3 | TRBD1 | TRBV25-1 | NA
TGCGCCAGCAGCGAGAACCTAGAGACCCAGTACTTC | CASSENLETQYF | TRBJ2-5 | NA | TRBV5-1 | once
TGCGCCAGCAGCGAAATGGGGGCTCTGGGGAACACCATATATTTT | CASSEMGALGNTIYF | TRBJ1-3 | NA | TRBV5-1 | once
TGTGCCAGCGGCAGGGGGCGTTTTGGTAATGAAAAACTGTTTTTT | CASGRGRFGNEKLFF | TRBJ1-4 | TRBD1 | TRBV7-2 | NA
TGTGCCAGCAGCTTAAACCCCAGTCAGGAGACCCAGTACTTC | CASSLNPSQETQYF | TRBJ2-5 | NA | TRBV5-4 | once
TGTGCCAGCAGTTCCCTAGGGACATCATCTGGAAACACCATATATTTT | CASSSLGTSSGNTIYF | TRBJ1-3 | NA | TRBV28 | NA
TGTGCCAGCAGTTTTAATGGCTACACCTTC | CASSFNGYTF | TRBJ1-2 | NA | TRBV28 | NA
TGTGCCAGTAGAAGACTAGGTGAAAACATTCAGTACTTC | CASRRLGENIQYF | TRBJ2-4 | NA | TRBV19 | NA
TGTGCCAGCTCACCGGCGGGCGAAGAGACCCAGTACTTC | CASSPAGEETQYF | TRBJ2-5 | NA | TRBV18 | once
TGTGCCAGCAGTCCTAGCTCGGACAGGACGTATAATTCACCCCTCCACTTT | CASSPSSDRTYNSPLHF | TRBJ1-6 | TRBD1 | TRBV28 | NA
TGTGCCAGCAGCCCGGGACAGGGATATGGCTACACCTTC | CASSPGQGYGYTF | TRBJ1-2 | TRBD1 | TRBV7-3 | few
TGTGCCAGGGAACTTGGGACAGAAAGAAGTTCAGCCTACGAGCAGTACTTC | CARELGTERSSAYEQYF | TRBJ2-7 | TRBD1 | TRBV28 | once
TGTGCCAGCAACCTCCGGGGAGGGAAGGCCGGCTACACCTTC | CASNLRGGKAGYTF | TRBJ1-2 | NA | TRBV5-4 | NA
TGTGCCAGCAGCTTAGAGCAGGGGAGCTCCTACGAGCAGTACTTC | CASSLEQGSSYEQYF | TRBJ2-7 | NA | TRBV7-9 | NA
TGTGCCAGCACGCTGTACGGGACAGGCGGGCCCCAGCATTTT | CASTLYGTGGPQHF | TRBJ1-5 | TRBD1 | TRBV27 | NA
TGTGCCAGCAGCCTCATCCTGGGGGCGGCCAACTTC | CASSLILGAANF | TRBJ2-4 | NA | TRBV9 | NA
TGTGCCAGCAGCTCGGGACAGGCTCTCTCTGGGGCCAACGTCCTGACTTTC | CASSSGQALSGANVLTF | TRBJ2-6 | TRBD1 | TRBV7-3 | NA
TGTGCCAGCAGCCACGGGTCTAGCTCCTACGAGCAGTACTTC | CASSHGSSSYEQYF | TRBJ2-7 | NA | TRBV9 | once
TGTGCCAGCAGACCCGGACAGGGGCACCAAGAGACCCAGTACTTC | CASRPGQGHQETQYF | TRBJ2-5 | TRBD1 | TRBV28 | NA
TGTGCCAGCAGTGGGCGGGACAGGGGAGTAGGAGGCTACACCTTC | CASSGRDRGVGGYTF | TRBJ1-2 | TRBD1 | TRBV28 | NA
TGCGCCAGCAGCCCGAACAGGGGACATGAGCAGTTCTTC | CASSPNRGHEQFF | TRBJ2-1 | TRBD1 | TRBV5-1 | NA
TGCAGCGGGGGTCGGCGCCAGGAGGGGCAGTTCTTC | CSGGRRQEGQFF | TRBJ2-1 | NA | TRBV29-1 | once
TGTGCCAGCAGTGATCAGAGGCGGGAGACCCAGTACTTC | CASSDQRRETQYF | TRBJ2-5 | NA | TRBV6-1 | once
TGTGCCAGCAGGCTAGCGGGGGGATCCACAGATACGCAGTATTTT | CASRLAGGSTDTQYF | TRBJ2-3 | TRBD2 | TRBV6-4 | few
TGTGCCAGCAGCGATCTAGGGGCCCCCAACAATGAGCAGTTCTTC | CASSDLGAPNNEQFF | TRBJ2-1 | NA | TRBV13 | once
TGTGCCAGCAGCGTAGCGGGAGGAAATTACGAGCAGTACTTC | CASSVAGGNYEQYF | TRBJ2-7 | TRBD2 | TRBV9 | few
TGTGCCAGCAGCGCGGTAGCGCAAAGCTCCTACAATGAGCAGTTCTTC | CASSAVAQSSYNEQFF | TRBJ2-1 | NA | TRBV5-5 | many